The following is a T cell receptor (beta chain) sequence with its context. This sample is part of a study of CD8 T cells in Susac syndrome. Germline-derived CDR1 and CDR2 are MGHRA and YSYEKL. J lost 3 bases, V lost 2 bases, and 4 bases had no gene match. This CDR3 comprises 15 residues. The RNA, about 0.5 to 1 ug, was put through reverse transcription using random hexamers. TCRdb used MiXCR to reprocess the immunoSEQ multiplex PCR reads, holding one entry per CDR3 protein. Here the sample spans about 210,000 distinct CDR3 sequences, around 95% being singletons. This TCR derives from a human donor with multiple sclerosis. Input material: CD4+ T cells from PBMCs. The chain recombines TRBV4-1 with TRBJ2-3, with 8 bases aligning to TRBD2. This CDR3 is CASSQREGGTDTQYF. CDR3 in DNA: TGCGCCAGCAGCCAACGGGAGGGAGGTACAGATACGCAGTATTTT.